This section outlines one T cell receptor (beta chain) sequence together with its context. Under the authors' procedure: From reference gene primer amplification, estimates of nucleated cell counts were derived. Only in-frame clones appear in the TCRdb table, and some are missing; sequencing was by immunoSEQ multiplex PCR. That table is the source of V, J and clone size, and D and trimming were worked out from the DNA. The table shows around 300,000 clones, with approximately 85% occurring only once. The data derive from a study of blood T cell repertoires in COVID-19. Across the study: Acute and convalescent COVID-19 specimens originated in the United States, Italy and Spain. The analysed material was cDNA or gDNA that came from T cells, B-cell-depleted T cells, or PBMCs.

CDR3 length: 13 residues. CDR1 is MNHEY and CDR2 is SMNVEV in the germline V gene (reference sequence). The trim removed 7 bases at V and 7 bases at J, leaving 6 bases unmatched. This sequence was found in a human donor in a cohort sampled during active COVID-19. The V gene is TRBV27, the J gene TRBJ1-2; 10 positions match TRBD1. Sequencing input: peripheral blood. The CDR3 sequence is CASKGQGTGGYTF. For the CDR3, the DNA is TGTGCCAGCAAGGGACAGGGGACAGGTGGCTACACCTTC.